This T cell receptor (beta chain) appears in the sequencing data of a study of cytomegalovirus exposure and HLA in healthy donors. Regarding the study as a whole: Reports state that TCR beta sequences accurately predicted most subjects' HLA-A and HLA-B alleles.

Concerning this clone: Its antigen is currently unknown.

Primers for the PCR totalled 60 Vbeta and 13 Jbeta. Clones were sequenced by immunoSEQ multiplex PCR, and TCRdb holds only the in-frame ones, with some missing. The sample yields roughly 200,000 clones, around 80% seen once. The clonotype originates from a young man in good health and CMV-seronegative. What was sequenced was PBMCs.

The CDR3 bases are TGTGCCACCGGACAGGGGGGGCCTGAAGCTTTCTTT. It yields the protein CATGQGGPEAFF. J is TRBJ1-1 and V is TRBV6-5; TRBD1 matches 10 bases. Germline loops: CDR1 MNHEY, CDR2 SVGAGI. The CDR3 runs to 12 residues. J lost 6 bases, V lost 10 bases, and 5 bases had no gene match.